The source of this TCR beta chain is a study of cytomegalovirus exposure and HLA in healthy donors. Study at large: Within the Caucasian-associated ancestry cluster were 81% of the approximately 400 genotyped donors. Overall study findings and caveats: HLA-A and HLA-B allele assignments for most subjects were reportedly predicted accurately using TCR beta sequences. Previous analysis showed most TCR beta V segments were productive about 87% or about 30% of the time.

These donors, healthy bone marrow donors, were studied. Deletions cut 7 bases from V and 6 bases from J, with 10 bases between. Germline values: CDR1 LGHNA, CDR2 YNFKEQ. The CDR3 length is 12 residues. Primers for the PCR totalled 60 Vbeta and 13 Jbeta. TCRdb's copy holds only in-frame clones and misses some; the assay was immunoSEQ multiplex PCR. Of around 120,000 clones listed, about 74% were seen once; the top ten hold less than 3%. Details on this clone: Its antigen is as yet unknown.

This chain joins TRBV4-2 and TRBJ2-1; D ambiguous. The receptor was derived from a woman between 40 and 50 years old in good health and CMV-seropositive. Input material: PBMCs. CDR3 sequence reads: CASTAGSNEQFF. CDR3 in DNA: TGTGCCAGCACCGCAGGTTCCAATGAGCAGTTCTTC.